A single sample gave rise to the 14 T cell receptor beta chains below, sequenced in a study of CD8 T cells in ankylosing spondylitis. TCRdb reprocessed the 5' RACE reads via MiXCR and lists one record per CDR3 protein. The sample shows 180,000 or so distinct CDR3 sequences, roughly 11% of them seen only once. The sequencing sample was made of blood, either unsorted or a sorted T cell fraction (not recorded which). The receptors shown here come from a male donor with ankylosing spondylitis or in good health (not recorded which).

Comments on this clonotype: One end of the junction fails to match germline, which may point to a read error. V usage is TRBV20-1 and J usage is TRBJ2-1; possible D gene TRBD2, 6 bases. CDR3 length: 12 residues. Germline values: CDR1 DFQATT, CDR2 SNEGSKA (reference sequence). CDR3 in DNA: TGCAGTGCGGGTCCTTTTAAGGGAGGTCAACTCTTC. This encodes CSAGPFKGGQLF.

This clonotype was observed at least ten times. The rearrangement links TRBV27 to TRBJ2-3; D remains ambiguous. In germline, CDR1 is MNHEY, CDR2 SMNVEV (reference sequence). The germline V and J ends were trimmed by 3 bases and 2 bases, with 6 bases remaining between them. The CDR3 is made up of 13 amino acids. The CDR3: CASSLTYTDTQYF. In DNA, the CDR3 is TGTGCCAGCAGTTTGACATACACAGATACGCAGTATTTT.

This clonotype has at least ten counts. This sequence joins TRBV12-3 or TRBV12-4 and TRBJ1-5; a possible D gene is TRBD1 (5 bases). Trimming stripped 2 bases from V and 6 bases from J, with 14 bases between. CDR3 length equals 15 residues. The CDR3 nucleotides are TGTGCCAGCAGTTTACAGGGAGGGATGAGTCAGCCCCAGCATTTT. It translates to CASSLQGGMSQPQHF.

This clonotype came up a few times. V gene TRBV7-9 combines with J gene TRBJ2-1, with D unclear. V was cut by 5 bases and J by 3 bases, with 14 bases left in between. Germline CDR1 reads SEHNR; CDR2 reads FQNEAQ (reference sequence). The CDR3 is 15 residues long. DNA of the CDR3: TGTGCCAGCAGCCCCGACTCCCCGTACTACAATGAGCAGTTCTTC. Its translation is CASSPDSPYYNEQFF.

This clonotype was recorded many times. The rearrangement uses TRBV4-2 and TRBJ2-6; D is unresolved. The length of the CDR3 is 16 residues. The V end lost 2 bases, the J end lost 0 bases, and 8 bases lay between the germline ends. CDR1 is LGHNA, CDR2 YNFKEQ, per germline. The CDR3 reads CASSQSHTSGANVLTF. Written as DNA, the CDR3 is TGTGCCAGCAGCCAAAGTCATACCTCTGGGGCCAACGTCCTGACTTTC.

This clonotype was seen a handful of times. V usage is TRBV7-2 and J usage is TRBJ2-1; 7 bases align to TRBD2. Germline CDR1 and CDR2: SGHTA and FQGNSA. The CDR3 contains 13 residues. The V segment lost 6 bases and the J segment 9 bases; nucleotides outside the gene matches: 8. The DNA for the CDR3 is TGTGCCAGCAGAACAACTAGCGCCGGTGAGCAGTTCTTC. Translating gives CASRTTSAGEQFF.

The chain recombines TRBV11-2 with TRBJ2-1, with TRBD2 matching 10 bases. Germline V gene lookup returns CDR1 SGHAT and CDR2 FQNNGV. The CDR3 is made up of 15 amino acids. The V segment lost 1 base and the J segment 7 bases; nucleotides outside the gene matches: 4. CDR3 loop: CASSLGGSGGNEQFF. The CDR3 DNA follows: TGTGCCAGCAGCTTAGGGGGTAGCGGGGGGAATGAGCAGTTCTTC.

This chain connects TRBV18 to TRBJ2-2, with 9 bases matching TRBD2. Germline V lookup: CDR1 KGHSH, CDR2 LQKENI. Trimming removed 8 bases from V and 2 bases from J; junction bases left unmatched: 9. This CDR3 is built from 16 residues. CDR3 in amino acids: CASAPSSGVNTGELFF. Here the CDR3 DNA reads TGTGCCAGCGCGCCCTCTAGCGGGGTAAACACCGGGGAGCTGTTTTTT.

This clonotype occurred many times. This rearrangement joins TRBV15 to TRBJ2-2; TRBD1 or TRBD2 may be the D gene (6 bases each). The CDR3 is 18 amino acids. In germline, CDR1 is LNHNV, CDR2 YYDKDF (reference sequence). With 3 bases removed from V and 3 bases from J, the gap between germline ends came to 20 bases. CDR3: CATSRMGRQGLDTGELFF. CDR3 sequence (DNA): TGTGCCACCAGCAGGATGGGGAGGCAGGGGCTGGACACCGGGGAGCTGTTTTTT.

This clonotype was seen only a few times. This rearrangement joins TRBV7-9 to TRBJ1-2, with D unresolved. The CDR3 loop spans 12 amino acids. Trimming pared 3 bases from V and 7 bases from J, leaving 9 bases between. Germline V CDR1 and CDR2: SEHNR, FQNEAQ (reference sequence). In DNA, the CDR3 is TGTGCCAGCAGCTTGGATACGTCTGGCTACACCTTC. Residues: CASSLDTSGYTF.

This clonotype was counted ten times or more. The V gene is TRBV6-5, the J gene TRBJ1-1; D gene unclear. The length of the CDR3 is 17 residues. Germline CDR1 reads MNHEY; CDR2 reads SVGAGI. V was cut by 7 bases and J by 1 base, with 22 bases left in between. CDR3 DNA: TGTGCCAGCATTTTCTTGTCAGGAATTTTCGCGAACACTGAAGCTTTCTTT. Translated, it gives CASIFLSGIFANTEAFF.

This clonotype was seen many times. The chain links TRBV12-3 or TRBV12-4 to TRBJ2-2, with D unclear. V was trimmed by 7 bases and J by 4 bases, leaving 10 bases between them. The CDR3 runs to 13 residues. The CDR3 region is CASTPWGTGELFF. DNA for the CDR3: TGTGCCAGCACCCCTTGGGGCACCGGGGAGCTGTTTTTT.

The chain has TRBV5-8 and TRBJ2-5; 9 bases agree with TRBD1. The CDR3 runs 16 residues. V shed 0 bases and J 4 bases; nucleotides not matched to a gene: 7. Germline loops: CDR1 SGHTS, CDR2 YDEGEE. CDR3 region: CASSLAGTGMGETQYF. CDR3 sequence (DNA): TGTGCCAGCAGCTTGGCCGGGACAGGGATGGGAGAGACCCAGTACTTC.

The rearrangement joins TRBV10-2 to TRBJ1-1; perhaps TRBD1 as D (5 bases). Germline V lookup: CDR1 WSHSY, CDR2 SAAADI. Between the trimmed V and J ends, which lost 1 base and 4 bases, there was a span of 7 bases. This CDR3 has 13 amino acids. CDR3 coding DNA: TGCGCCAGCAGTGAGTTGGGGGTCACTGAAGCTTTCTTT. Translation: CASSELGVTEAFF.